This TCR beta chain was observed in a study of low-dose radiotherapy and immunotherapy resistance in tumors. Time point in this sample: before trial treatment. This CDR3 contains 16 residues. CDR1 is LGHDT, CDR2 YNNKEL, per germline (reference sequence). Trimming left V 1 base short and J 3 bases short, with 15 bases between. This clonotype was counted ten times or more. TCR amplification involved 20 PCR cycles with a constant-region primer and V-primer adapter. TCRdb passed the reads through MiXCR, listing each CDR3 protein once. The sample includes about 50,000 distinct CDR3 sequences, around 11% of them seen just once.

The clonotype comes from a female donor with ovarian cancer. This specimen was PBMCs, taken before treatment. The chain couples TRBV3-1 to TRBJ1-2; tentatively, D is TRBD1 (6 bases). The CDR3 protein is CASSQALTTGYYGYTF. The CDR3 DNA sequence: TGTGCCAGCAGCCAAGCCCTTACGACAGGCTACTATGGCTACACCTTC.